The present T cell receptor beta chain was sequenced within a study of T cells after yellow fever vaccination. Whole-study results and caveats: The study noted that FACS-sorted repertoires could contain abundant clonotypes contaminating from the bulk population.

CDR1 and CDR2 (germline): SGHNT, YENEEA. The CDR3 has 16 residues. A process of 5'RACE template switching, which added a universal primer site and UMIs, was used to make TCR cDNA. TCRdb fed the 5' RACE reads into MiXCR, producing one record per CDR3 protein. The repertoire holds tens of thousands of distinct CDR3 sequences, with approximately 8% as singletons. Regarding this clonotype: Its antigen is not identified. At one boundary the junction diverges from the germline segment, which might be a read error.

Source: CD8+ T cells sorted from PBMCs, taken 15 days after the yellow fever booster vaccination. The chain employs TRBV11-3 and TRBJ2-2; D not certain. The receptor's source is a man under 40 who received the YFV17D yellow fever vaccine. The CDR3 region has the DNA TGTACCAGCAGCCCCTTCGGGCAGACGAACACCGGGGAGCTGTTTTTT. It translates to CTSSPFGQTNTGELFF.